The 16 T cell receptor beta chains in this list originate from one sample, sequenced in a study of T cell responses to AZD1222 COVID-19 vaccine. Clones were sequenced by immunoSEQ multiplex PCR, and TCRdb holds only the in-frame ones, with some missing. The sample lists around 120,000 clones; about nine tenths were seen once. Sequencing was performed on peripheral blood, taken on day 0 of AZD1222 vaccination. These TCRs come from an adult in good health.

V and J are TRBV2 and TRBJ1-2; no firm D call. This CDR3 contains 11 residues. Trimming cost V 6 bases and J 8 bases, with 10 bases left between them. Germline V gene data show CDR1 as SNHLY and CDR2 as FYNNEI. The CDR3 is CASSSNFGYTF. CDR3 nucleotides: TGTGCCAGCAGCTCAAACTTCGGCTACACCTTC.

This chain uses TRBV30 with TRBJ1-6, with 9 nucleotides matching TRBD1. The CDR3 is 15 amino acids. V was pared by 2 bases and J by 10 bases, with 9 bases of the junction left unmatched. CDR1 GTSNPN and CDR2 SVGIG come from the germline V gene (reference sequence). The chain's CDR3 is CAWSLRGQGVSPLHF. The CDR3 bases are TGTGCCTGGAGTTTGCGGGGACAGGGAGTCTCACCCCTCCACTTT.

The chain joins TRBV7-9 to TRBJ1-6; D is uncertain. The germline gives CDR1 SEHNR, CDR2 FQNEAQ (reference sequence). V was pared by 5 bases and J by 0 bases, with 11 bases between. The CDR3 is 16 residues long. In DNA, the CDR3 is TGTGCCAGCAGCCCCCCCTCGGGCTCCTATAATTCACCCCTCCACTTT. Translation gives CASSPPSGSYNSPLHF.

The chain recombines TRBV4-1 with TRBJ1-2; unclear D gene. The CDR3 extends over 14 amino acids. In germline, CDR1 is MGHRA, CDR2 YSYEKL. V lost 2 bases to trimming and J lost 3 bases, with 10 bases between them. CDR3 residues: CASSQPQNYYGYTF. In nucleotides, the CDR3 is TGCGCCAGCAGCCAACCTCAGAATTACTATGGCTACACCTTC.

The chain is built from TRBV5-5 and TRBJ1-2; no definite D call. Looked up from germline, CDR1 is SGHKS and CDR2 is YYEKEE (reference sequence). The V gene lost 4 bases and the J gene lost 3 bases, with 13 bases spanning the gap. This CDR3 has 14 amino acids. The CDR3 is CASSHQTDYYGYTF. DNA of the CDR3: TGTGCCAGCAGCCATCAAACAGATTACTATGGCTACACCTTC. The entire variable domain, with the rest obtained from reference TRBV5-5 and TRBJ1-2, is as follows: DAGVTQSPTHLIKTRGQQVTLRCSPISGHKSVSWYQQVLGQGPQFIFQYYEKEERGRGNFPDRFSARQFPNYSSELNVNALLLGDSALYLCASSHQTDYYGYTFGSGTRLTVV.

The chain employs TRBV5-1 and TRBJ2-3; 12 nucleotides align to TRBD2. CDR1 is SGHRS, CDR2 YFSETQ, per germline. Unmatched junction bases numbered 7, after V lost 1 base and J lost 7 bases. This CDR3 spans 16 amino acids. CDR3 in amino acids: CASSLTLAGGPNTQYF. The CDR3 DNA is TGCGCCAGCAGCTTGACGCTAGCGGGAGGGCCAAATACGCAGTATTTT.

The chain combines TRBV29-1 with TRBJ2-2; no firm D call. Germline assignment: CDR1 SQVTM and CDR2 ANQGSEA. Trimming took 4 bases from V and 2 from J, leaving 11 bases between them. The length of the CDR3 is 14 residues. The CDR3 region is CSVVERINTGELFF. The CDR3 DNA is TGCAGCGTTGTGGAAAGGATTAACACCGGGGAGCTGTTTTTT.

The chain uses TRBV30 and TRBJ1-3; no definite D call. With 2 bases removed from V and 2 bases from J, the gap between germline ends came to 4 bases. The CDR3 is made up of 12 amino acids. Germline V lookup: CDR1 GTSNPN, CDR2 SVGIG (reference sequence). The CDR3 sequence is CAWSLPGNTIYF. The CDR3 coding sequence is TGTGCCTGGAGTTTACCTGGAAACACCATATATTTT. Filled out from reference TRBV30 and TRBJ1-3, the complete variable domain reads SQTIHQWPATLVQPVGSPLSLECTVEGTSNPNLYWYRQAAGRGLQLLFYSVGIGQISSEVPQNLSASRPQDRQFILSSKKLLLSDSGFYLCAWSLPGNTIYFGEGSWLTVV.

The rearrangement joins TRBV29-1 to TRBJ1-2; TRBD1 matches at 10 bases. CDR1 is SQVTM, CDR2 ANQGSEA, per germline. Trimming took 7 bases from V and 7 from J; bases not matched to a gene: 12. The CDR3 spans 14 residues. CDR3 sequence (DNA): TGCAGCGCGGGAATGGGACAGGGGAAAGGTGGCTACACCTTC. Amino acid sequence: CSAGMGQGKGGYTF.

The chain is built from TRBV27 and TRBJ2-1; D uncertain. The CDR3 spans 15 residues. In germline, CDR1 is MNHEY, CDR2 SMNVEV (reference sequence). With 6 bases removed from V and 2 bases from J, the gap between germline ends came to 14 bases. CDR3 coding DNA: TGTGCCAGCAGCCAAGACGGAGCCCCCTACAATGAGCAGTTCTTC. This gives the protein CASSQDGAPYNEQFF.

The genes are TRBV27 and TRBJ1-2; no firm D call. V gave up 2 bases and J gave up 4 bases, with 17 bases separating them. CDR1 is MNHEY, CDR2 SMNVEV, per germline (reference sequence). CDR3 length equals 16 residues. CDR3: CASSLRSPGRTYGYTF. CDR3 DNA sequence: TGTGCCAGCAGTTTAAGAAGTCCGGGAAGGACCTATGGCTACACCTTC.

The sample holds a few counts of this clone. The J gene is TRBJ2-1, the V gene TRBV12-3 or TRBV12-4; TRBD1 or TRBD2 may be the D gene (5 bases each). The CDR3 consists of 13 residues. With 4 bases removed from V and 5 bases from J, the gap between germline ends came to 9 bases. The CDR3 region is CASSYRDHNEQFF. CDR3 nucleotide sequence: TGTGCCAGCAGTTACCGGGACCACAATGAGCAGTTCTTC.

This clone is categorized as medium-sized. The V gene is TRBV6-4, the J gene TRBJ2-3; D might be TRBD2 (6 bases). Germline V gene data show CDR1 as MRHNA and CDR2 as SNTAGT. Trimming removed 3 bases at V and 0 bases at J, with 10 bases between. This CDR3 is 15 amino acids long. The CDR3, as DNA: TGTGCCAGCAGTGAAGGGACTGGTAGCACAGATACGCAGTATTTT. Protein sequence: CASSEGTGSTDTQYF.

V gene TRBV9 combines with J gene TRBJ2-7; possibly TRBD1 for D (5 bases). Germline V gives CDR1 SGDLS, CDR2 YYNGEE. This CDR3 has 12 residues. V was trimmed by 5 bases and J by 6 bases, leaving 12 bases between them. DNA for the CDR3: TGTGCCAGCAGTGCTCAGGGCACCGAGCAGTACTTC. Its protein product is CASSAQGTEQYF. The full variable domain, completed using reference TRBV9 and TRBJ2-7, is DSGVTQTPKHLITATGQRVTLRCSPRSGDLSVYWYQQSLDQGLQFLIQYYNGEERAKGNILERFSAQQFPDLHSELNLSSLELGDSALYFCASSAQGTEQYFGPGTRLTVT.

This clone was counted once. The V and J genes are TRBV28 and TRBJ2-1; maybe TRBD2 (6 bases). The germline V gene has CDR1 MDHEN and CDR2 SYDVKM. With 8 bases removed from V and 7 bases from J, the gap between germline ends came to 27 bases. The CDR3 length is 17 residues. CDR3 nucleotide sequence: TGTGCCAGCCGAACTCGGGCACGGGCCGGGGGAGTTAATGAGCAGTTCTTC. Amino acids: CASRTRARAGGVNEQFF. The entire variable domain, with the rest obtained from reference TRBV28 and TRBJ2-1, is as follows: DVKVTQSSRYLVKRTGEKVFLECVQDMDHENMFWYRQDPGLGLRLIYFSYDVKMKEKGDIPEGYSVSREKKERFSLILESASTNQTSMYLCASRTRARAGGVNEQFFGPGTRLTVL.

Only a few counts were recorded for this clone. In DNA, the CDR3 is TGTGCCAGCAGTTACTCCTACAGAAAAGACAGGGATGCTAACTATGGCTACACCTTC. Amino acids: CASSYSYRKDRDANYGYTF. This chain joins TRBV6-2 or TRBV6-3 and TRBJ1-2, with 7 positions matching TRBD1. The CDR3 covers 19 residues. Germline CDR1 MNHEY, CDR2 SVGEGT. The junction had 13 bases not matched to a gene; V was cut back by 0 bases and J by 0 bases.